Sequencing of this T cell receptor (beta chain) was carried out in a study of Ad26.COV2.S vaccination and SARS-CoV-2 variants. Study conclusions and caveats: The TCR-based breadth and depth measures might underestimate overall T cell responses. Measurement of non-spike TCR breadth gave similar results in vaccine and placebo recipients.

Noted treatment: approximately 18 received Ad26.COV2.S at low or high dose, single or two shots; several received placebo; per-sample allocation not given. The samples were gathered on day 63 after the first injection of vaccine or placebo. Cohort 1b enrolled adults aged 18-55 years in Boston. V was clipped by 3 bases and J by 5 bases; unmatched bases: 5. This CDR3 contains 14 residues. CDR1 is SEHNR and CDR2 is FQNEAQ in the germline V gene (reference sequence). Sequencing was performed with immunoSEQ multiplex PCR; in TCRdb, only in-frame clones are kept and a portion is missing. The table lists some 340,000 clones, about 82% of them singletons, with 2.1% in the top ten. Concerning this clone itself: Its cognate antigen is unknown.

The chain employs TRBV7-9 and TRBJ1-1, with 8 bases fitting TRBD1. This specimen was peripheral blood, taken in a trial of Ad26.COV2.S vaccine versus placebo. The receptor comes from a person aged 18-65 years who received the Ad26.COV2.S COVID-19 vaccine or a placebo. CDR3 sequence reads: CASSLGQDPTEAFF. CDR3 coding DNA: TGTGCCAGCAGCTTGGGACAGGACCCAACTGAAGCTTTCTTT.